Described below is a single TCR beta chain sequence and its context. Its cognate antigen is unknown. The record originates from a study of monozygotic twins with inflammatory bowel disease. From germline, CDR1 is SGHRS and CDR2 YFSETQ. The CDR3 consists of 15 residues. General study findings and limits: The authors could not tell different T cell subtypes apart. Fewer shared clonotypes with others were found in IBD patients than in healthy twins, especially with disease activity. A single strong IBD-associated signal or clonotype was not supported by the findings. It was in IBD patients that TCRbeta diversity (inverse Simpson) was lower than in healthy co-twins.

TCRdb reprocessed the 5' RACE reads and stores each CDR3 protein as one record, lacking DNA. Here the sample table reports about 420,000 distinct CDR3 sequences. The sample comprised blood. The chain is built from TRBV5-1 and TRBJ2-4; checking the TCRdb D call of TRBD1 is not possible without DNA. This sequence originates from a human donor with ulcerative colitis or Crohn's disease, or a healthy co-twin of an affected twin (not recorded which). CDR3 protein: CASSFNEGSTNIQYF. Full variable domain (outside the CDR3, taken from reference TRBV5-1 and TRBJ2-4): KAGVTQTPRYLIKTRGQQVTLSCSPISGHRSVSWYQQTPGQGLQFLFEYFSETQRNKGNFPGRFSGRQFSNSRSEMNVSTLELGDSALYLCASSFNEGSTNIQYFGAGTRLSVL.